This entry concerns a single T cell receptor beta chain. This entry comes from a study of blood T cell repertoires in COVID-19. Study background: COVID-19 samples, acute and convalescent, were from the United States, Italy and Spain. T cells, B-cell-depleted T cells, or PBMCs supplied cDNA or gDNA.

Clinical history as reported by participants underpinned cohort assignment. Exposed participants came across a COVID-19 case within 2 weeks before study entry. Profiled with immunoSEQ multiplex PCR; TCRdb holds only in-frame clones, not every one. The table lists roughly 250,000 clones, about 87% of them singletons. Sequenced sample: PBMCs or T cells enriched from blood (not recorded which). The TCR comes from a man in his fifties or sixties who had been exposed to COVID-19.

CDR3 sequence (DNA): TGTGCCAGCAGTCCACCAGGGGAGAACACTGAAGCTTTCTTT. Amino acids: CASSPPGENTEAFF. The V gene is TRBV28, the J gene TRBJ1-1; tentatively, D is TRBD1 (6 bases). V lost 5 bases, J lost 1 base, and 11 bases lay in between. Germline V gene sequence: CDR1 MDHEN, CDR2 SYDVKM. The CDR3 has 14 amino acids. The complete variable domain, with remaining parts taken from reference TRBV28 and TRBJ1-1, reads DVKVTQSSRYLVKRTGEKVFLECVQDMDHENMFWYRQDPGLGLRLIYFSYDVKMKEKGDIPEGYSVSREKKERFSLILESASTNQTSMYLCASSPPGENTEAFFGQGTRLTVV.